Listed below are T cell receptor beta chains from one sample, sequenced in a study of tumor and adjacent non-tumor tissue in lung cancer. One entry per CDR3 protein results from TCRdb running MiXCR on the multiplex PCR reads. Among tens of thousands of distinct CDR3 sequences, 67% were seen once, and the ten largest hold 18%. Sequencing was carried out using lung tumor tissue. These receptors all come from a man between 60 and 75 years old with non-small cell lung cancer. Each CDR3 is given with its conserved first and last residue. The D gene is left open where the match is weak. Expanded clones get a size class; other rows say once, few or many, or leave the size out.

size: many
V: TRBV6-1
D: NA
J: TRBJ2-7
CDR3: CASSQDPIGYEQYF
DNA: TGTGCCAGCAGTCAGGACCCCATCGGATACGAGCAGTACTTC

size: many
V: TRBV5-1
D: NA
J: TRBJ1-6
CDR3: CASSLHRNSPLHF
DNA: TGCGCCAGCAGCTTGCACAGGAATTCACCCCTCCACTTT

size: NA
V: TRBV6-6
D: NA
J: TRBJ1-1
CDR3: CANSYSLVADMNTEAFF
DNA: TGTGCCAACAGCTACTCGTTAGTTGCAGATATGAACACTGAAGCTTTCTTT

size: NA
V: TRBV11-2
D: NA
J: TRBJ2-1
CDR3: CVSIPPRRSSYNEQFF
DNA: TGTGTCAGCATCCCCCCACGGAGGAGCTCCTACAATGAGCAGTTCTTC

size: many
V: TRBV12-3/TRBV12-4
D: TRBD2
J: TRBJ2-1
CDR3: CASRLTSGRLNEQFF
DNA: TGTGCCAGCAGACTTACTAGCGGGAGACTGAATGAGCAGTTCTTC

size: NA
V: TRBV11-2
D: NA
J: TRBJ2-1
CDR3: CASSFVGQSNEQFF
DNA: TGTGCCAGCAGCTTTGTCGGACAGAGCAATGAGCAGTTCTTC

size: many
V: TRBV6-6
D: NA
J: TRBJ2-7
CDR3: CASSYSKGYEQYF
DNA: TGTGCCAGCAGTTACTCGAAGGGTTACGAGCAGTACTTC

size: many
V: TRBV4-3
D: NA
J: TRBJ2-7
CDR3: CASSQERYGTYEQYF
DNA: TGCGCCAGCAGCCAAGAGCGCTACGGGACCTACGAGCAGTACTTC

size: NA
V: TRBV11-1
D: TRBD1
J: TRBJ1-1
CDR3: CASSLFRDSIVNIEPFF
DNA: TGTGCCAGCAGCTTATTCAGGGACAGCATAGTTAACATTGAACCTTTCTTT

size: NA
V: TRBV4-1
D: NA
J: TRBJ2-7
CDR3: CTSSQDPQGDNYYEQYF
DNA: TGCACCAGCAGTCAAGATCCCCAGGGAGACAACTACTACGAGCAGTACTTC

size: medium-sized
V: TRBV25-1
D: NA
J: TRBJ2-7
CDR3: CASSGGVAGYLYEQYF
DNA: TGTGCCAGCAGTGGAGGGGTCGCGGGATACCTCTACGAGCAGTACTTC

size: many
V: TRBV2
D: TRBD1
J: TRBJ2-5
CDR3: CASAEGTGGTQYF
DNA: TGTGCCAGCGCTGAAGGGACAGGGGGGACCCAGTACTTC

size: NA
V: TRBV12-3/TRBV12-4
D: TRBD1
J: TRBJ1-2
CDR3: CASRLLGTVERVYGCTF
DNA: TGTGCCAGCAGGCTCCTTGGGACAGTGGAGAGGGTCTATGGCTGCACCTTC

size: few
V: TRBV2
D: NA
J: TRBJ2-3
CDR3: CASRDPASTDTQYF
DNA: TGTGCCAGCAGAGACCCCGCCAGCACAGATACGCAGTATTTT

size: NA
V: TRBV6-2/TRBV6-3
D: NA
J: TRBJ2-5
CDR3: CASSYGVAQYF
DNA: TGTGCCAGCAGTTACGGGGTGGCCCAGTACTTC

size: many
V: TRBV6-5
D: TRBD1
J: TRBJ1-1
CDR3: CASRTTGGTEAFF
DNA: TGTGCCAGCAGAACCACAGGGGGCACTGAAGCTTTCTTT

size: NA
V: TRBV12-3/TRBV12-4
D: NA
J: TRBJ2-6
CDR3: CASSAGTSASGANVLTF
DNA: TGTGCCAGCAGTGCTGGGACATCTGCCTCTGGGGCCAACGTCCTGACTTTC

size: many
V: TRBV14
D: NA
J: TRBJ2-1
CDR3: CASSYSQAYNEQFF
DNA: TGTGCCAGCAGCTATAGTCAAGCCTACAATGAGCAGTTCTTC

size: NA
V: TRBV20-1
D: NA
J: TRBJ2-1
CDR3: CSARPPVGGTYNEQFF
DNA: TGCAGTGCTAGACCTCCGGTGGGGGGAACCTACAATGAGCAGTTCTTC

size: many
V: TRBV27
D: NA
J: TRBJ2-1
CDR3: CASSQFLGGEQFF
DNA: TGTGCCAGCAGTCAGTTTTTGGGCGGGGAGCAGTTCTTC

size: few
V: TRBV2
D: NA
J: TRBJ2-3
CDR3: CASRTPPDTQYF
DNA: TGTGCCAGCAGAACCCCCCCAGATACGCAGTATTTT

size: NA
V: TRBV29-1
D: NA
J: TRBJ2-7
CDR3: CSVATGPCEQYF
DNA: TGCAGCGTTGCTACAGGGCCCTGCGAGCAATACTTC

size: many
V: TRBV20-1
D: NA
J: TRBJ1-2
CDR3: CSALKGGAYGYTF
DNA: TGCAGTGCTTTGAAGGGGGGGGCCTATGGCTACACCTTC

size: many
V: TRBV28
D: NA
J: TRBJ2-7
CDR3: CASSLQGSYEQYF
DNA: TGTGCCAGCAGTCTGCAGGGTTCCTACGAGCAGTACTTC

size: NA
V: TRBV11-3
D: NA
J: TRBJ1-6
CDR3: CARSPGEGSPLHF
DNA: TGTGCGCGCAGTCCAGGGGAAGGTTCACCACTCCACTTT

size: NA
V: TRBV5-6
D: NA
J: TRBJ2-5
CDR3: CASSLAGRGGGAQYF
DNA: TGCGCCAGCAGCTTGGCCGGTCGAGGGGGAGGGGCCCAGTACTTC

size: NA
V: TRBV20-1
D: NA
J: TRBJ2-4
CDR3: CSAKTPVLGVPAKNIQYF
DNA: TGCAGTGCCAAAACCCCGGTACTAGGTGTTCCTGCCAAAAACATTCAGTACTTC

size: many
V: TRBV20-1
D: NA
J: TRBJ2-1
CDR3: CSAREYNEQFF
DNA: TGCAGTGCGCGGGAATACAATGAGCAGTTCTTC

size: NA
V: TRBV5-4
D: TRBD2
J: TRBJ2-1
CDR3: CASEVGTSVYNEQFF
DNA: TGTGCCAGTGAGGTCGGGACTAGCGTGTACAATGAGCAGTTCTTC

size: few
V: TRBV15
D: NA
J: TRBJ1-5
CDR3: CATSRDESNQPQHF
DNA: TGTGCCACCAGCAGAGATGAAAGCAATCAGCCCCAGCATTTT

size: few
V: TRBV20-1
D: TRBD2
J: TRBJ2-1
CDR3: CSARPGLADNEQFF
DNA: TGCAGTGCTAGGCCGGGACTAGCGGACAATGAGCAGTTCTTC

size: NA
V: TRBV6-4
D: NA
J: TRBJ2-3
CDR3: CASIAGVGDTQYF
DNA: TGTGCCAGCATAGCAGGGGTCGGGGATACGCAGTATTTT

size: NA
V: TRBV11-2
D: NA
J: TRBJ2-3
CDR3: CASSHLSSTVTRYF
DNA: TGTGCCAGCAGCCACCTGAGCTCTACGGTTACGCGGTATTTT

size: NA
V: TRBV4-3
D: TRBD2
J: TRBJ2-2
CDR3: CTSNRETSGRTGELFF
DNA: TGCACCAGCAACCGAGAGACTAGCGGCCGCACCGGGGAGCTGTTTTTT

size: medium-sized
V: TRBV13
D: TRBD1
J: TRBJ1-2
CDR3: CASSSDRGLLGYTF
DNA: TGTGCCAGCAGCTCGGACAGGGGGCTTTTAGGCTACACCTTC

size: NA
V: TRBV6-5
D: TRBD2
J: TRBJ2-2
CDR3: CARSPSGRVTGELFF
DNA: TGTGCCAGAAGCCCCTCTGGGAGGGTCACCGGGGAGCTGTTCTTT

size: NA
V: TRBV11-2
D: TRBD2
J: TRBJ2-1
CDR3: CASSSIPSGVKQFF
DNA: TGTGCCAGCAGCTCCATTCCGAGCGGGGTCAAGCAGTTCTTC

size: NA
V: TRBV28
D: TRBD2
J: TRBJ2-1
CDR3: CVSSLWTSATHNEQFF
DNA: TGTGTCAGCAGTCTATGGACTAGCGCCACACACAATGAGCAGTTCTTC

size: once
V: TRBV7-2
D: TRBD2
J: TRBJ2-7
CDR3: CSSSPSQGLAGYEQYF
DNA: TGTTCCAGCAGCCCATCACAGGGACTAGCGGGCTACGAGCAGTACTTC

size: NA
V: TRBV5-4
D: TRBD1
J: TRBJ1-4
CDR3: CASSSQGAGTYEKLFF
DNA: TGTGCCAGCAGCTCCCAGGGGGCCGGGACTTATGAAAAACTGTTTTTT

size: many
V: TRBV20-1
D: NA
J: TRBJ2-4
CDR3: CSASGTLAKNIQYF
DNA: TGCAGTGCTAGCGGGACCCTAGCCAAAAACATTCAGTACTTC

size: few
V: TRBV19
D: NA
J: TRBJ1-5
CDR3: CASRAGTRKADSNQPQHF
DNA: TGTGCCAGTAGAGCCGGGACAAGAAAAGCTGATAGCAATCAGCCCCAGCATTTT